The clone carrying this T cell receptor beta chain was observed a handful of times. The antigen remains undetermined. The sample belongs to a study of response to subunit inactivated influenza vaccine. TCRdb reprocessed the RT-PCR reads with MiXCR, giving one entry per CDR3 protein. Among approximately 500,000 distinct CDR3 sequences, 10% to 15% were seen once, and the ten largest hold less than 15%. General observations from the study: It was the authors' suggestion that each seasonal influenza vaccination recruits few new T cells.

The sequenced sample was PBMCs from blood, obtained 45 days after vaccination. The TCR was taken from a man aged 50-59 years who received an inactivated influenza vaccine.

CDR3 amino acids: CASSQGGLDEKLFF. The CDR3 DNA reads TGTGCCAGCAGCCAAGGGGGCCTAGATGAAAAACTGTTTTTT. The rearrangement joins TRBV7-2 to TRBJ1-4; 7 nucleotides align to TRBD1. Germline V lookup: CDR1 SGHTA, CDR2 FQGNSA. This CDR3 has 14 residues. The V segment lost 5 bases and the J segment 6 bases; nucleotides outside the gene matches: 6.